This T cell receptor beta chain was sequenced during a study of shared clonotypes between healthy human individuals. Here immunoSEQ multiplex PCR was the method, and the copy in TCRdb shows in-frame clones only, minus some. This sample has 2 million to 3 million clones, with over 85% found just once. This receptor was taken from a man aged 18 to 30 in good health. Some clones in this sample may be carry-over from other donors' samples. The sample taken for sequencing was naive CD4+ T cells from PBMCs. Stated subset: CD45RA+ positively selected.

CDR3 nucleotide sequence: TGTGCCAGTAGTATCAGCGGGGTGCAGACCGGGGAGCTGTTTTTT. Its translation: CASSISGVQTGELFF. This rearrangement joins TRBV19 to TRBJ2-2; 7 positions agree with TRBD2. J lost 5 bases, V lost 3 bases, and 6 bases had no gene match. CDR1 LNHDA and CDR2 SQIVND come from the germline V gene (reference sequence). The length of the CDR3 is 15 residues. Supplemented by reference TRBV19 and TRBJ2-2, the full variable domain reads DGGITQSPKYLFRKEGQNVTLSCEQNLNHDAMYWYRQDPGQGLRLIYYSQIVNDFQKGDIAEGYSVSREKKESFPLTVTSAQKNPTAFYLCASSISGVQTGELFFGEGSRLTVL.